Listed here are 25 T cell receptor beta chains from one sample, sequenced in a study of regulatory T cells in long-lasting Graves disease. The authors built TCR beta libraries using iRepertoire HTBI primers and Arm-PCR of CDR3 regions. Using its own MiXCR run on the multiplex PCR reads, TCRdb lists one record per CDR3 protein. This sample yields hundreds of thousands of distinct CDR3 sequences, of which roughly 15% are seen a single time; 15% to 20% belongs to the top ten. Time point given: newly diagnosed GD, antithyroid drugs for less than 3 months. Extracted PBMC RNA gave rise to the TCR library. The data also belong to a second study, concerning T cells in Graves' hyperthyroidism and ophthalmopathy.

The specimen was peripheral blood mononuclear cells (PBMCs), collected at new diagnosis, from a patient treated with antithyroid drugs. The receptors here all came from a woman aged 25-40 years with Graves disease.

This chain uses TRBV19 with TRBJ2-1; 9 nucleotides agree with TRBD1. The CDR3 has 14 residues. The V gene's germline CDR1 is LNHDA and CDR2 SQIVND (reference sequence). The J segment lost 8 bases and the V segment lost 7 bases, leaving 9 bases of the junction unmatched. CDR3 nucleotide sequence: TGTGCCAGTACAGAACAGGGGGCGCGAGATGAGCAGTTCTTC. It specifies CASTEQGARDEQFF.

As to this clonotype: A much larger clonotype is one base distant, so this may be a read error. J is TRBJ1-4 and V is TRBV2, with D possibly TRBD1 on 6 matching bases. Trimming pared 4 bases from V and 7 bases from J, leaving 16 bases between. Germline V gene data show CDR1 as SNHLY and CDR2 as FYNNEI. The CDR3 length is 15 residues. CDR3 amino acids: CASSGGSRGGEKLFF. The CDR3 nucleotides are TGTGCCAGCAGTGGAGGCTCCAGGGGTGGTGAAAAACTGTTTTTT.

This clonotype was seen only a few times. The chain combines TRBV18 with TRBJ2-7; 7 positions match TRBD1. The CDR3 loop spans 14 amino acids. Germline CDR1 reads KGHSH; CDR2 reads LQKENI. V lost 3 bases, J lost 2 bases, and 4 bases stayed unmatched. The CDR3 reads CASSPPGQTYEQYF. The DNA of the CDR3 is TGTGCCAGCTCACCCCCGGGACAGACCTACGAGCAGTACTTC. The variable domain in full, completed from reference TRBV18 and TRBJ2-7, reads NAGVMQNPRHLVRRRGQEARLRCSPMKGHSHVYWYRQLPEEGLKFMVYLQKENIIDESGMPKERFSAEFPKEGPSILRIQQVVRGDSAAYFCASSPPGQTYEQYFGPGTRLTVT.

This clonotype was seen many times. V usage is TRBV28 and J usage is TRBJ1-6; 8 bases match TRBD1. The ends lost 8 bases at V and 6 bases at J; junction bases unmatched: 6. Germline loops: CDR1 MDHEN, CDR2 SYDVKM. This CDR3 spans 14 amino acids. DNA of the CDR3: TGTGCCAGCGTCCCAGGACAGGGTAATTCACCCCTCCACTTT. Protein product: CASVPGQGNSPLHF.

This clonotype was recorded at least ten times. The chain has TRBV6-1 and TRBJ1-3; D is ambiguous. The CDR3 is 15 residues long. Germline assignment: CDR1 MNHNS and CDR2 SASEGT. The germline V and J ends were trimmed by 6 bases and 0 bases, with 12 bases remaining between them. The CDR3 DNA reads as TGTGCCAGCAGCCTTGATGACACCTCTGGAAACACCATATATTTT. Translation: CASSLDDTSGNTIYF.

This clonotype was detected ten times or more. The rearrangement links TRBV12-3 or TRBV12-4 to TRBJ2-5; TRBD2 agrees at 11 bases. Trimming took 6 bases from V and 5 from J; bases not matched to a gene: 8. CDR3 length: 15 residues. CDR3 nucleotides: TGTGCCAGCAGCAGAACTAGCGGGGGTTCGGAGACCCAGTACTTC. This encodes CASSRTSGGSETQYF.

This clonotype was found many times. This chain links TRBV12-3 or TRBV12-4 with TRBJ2-7, with D uncertain. CDR3 length equals 15 residues. Trimming cost V 7 bases and J 1 base, with 17 bases left between them. The CDR3 region has the DNA TGTGCCAGCACTACCGACCCCCCTCCGTCCTACGAGCAGTACTTC. Translating it yields CASTTDPPPSYEQYF.

This clonotype showed up many times. The gene calls are TRBV7-8 and TRBJ2-7; perhaps D is TRBD1 or TRBD2 (7 bases each). This CDR3 has 15 amino acids. V was clipped by 2 bases and J by 3 bases, with 14 bases between them. Germline loops: CDR1 SGHVS, CDR2 FQNEAQ. This chain's CDR3 is CASSLLSGTVYEQYF. DNA for the CDR3: TGTGCCAGCAGCTTACTCAGCGGGACAGTCTACGAGCAGTACTTC.

In this sample, this clonotype turned up many times. The rearrangement links TRBV7-9 to TRBJ2-3; 9 bases align to TRBD2. This CDR3 has 17 amino acids. Per germline, CDR1 SEHNR and CDR2 FQNEAQ (reference sequence). J was trimmed by 0 bases and V by 5 bases; bases with no gene match: 9. The CDR3 here is CASSPPASGMSTDTQYF. In nucleotides, the CDR3 is TGTGCCAGCAGCCCTCCGGCTAGCGGGATGAGCACAGATACGCAGTATTTT.

This clonotype was observed a few times. The chain couples TRBV20-1 to TRBJ2-7, with 13 bases identical to TRBD2. Trimming took 2 bases from V and 3 from J; bases not matched to a gene: 10. Germline V gene sequence: CDR1 DFQATT, CDR2 SNEGSKA (reference sequence). The CDR3 spans 17 residues. CDR3 loop: CSARPLLGTSGNYEQYF. CDR3 bases: TGCAGTGCTAGACCCCTGTTGGGGACTAGCGGGAACTACGAGCAGTACTTC.

This clonotype was seen repeatedly, ten times or more. This rearrangement joins TRBV28 to TRBJ1-4; D not resolved. Trimming shortened V by 2 bases and J by 3 bases, and 10 bases separated the two germline ends. CDR1 is MDHEN and CDR2 is SYDVKM in the germline V gene. The CDR3 runs 15 residues. This chain's CDR3 is CASSLITRSNEKLFF. CDR3 coding DNA: TGTGCCAGCAGTTTAATCACTAGGTCTAATGAAAAACTGTTTTTT.

This clonotype showed up many times. V usage is TRBV12-3 or TRBV12-4 and J usage is TRBJ2-1; D remains ambiguous. The V gene lost 4 bases and the J gene lost 2 bases, with 15 bases spanning the gap. The CDR3 contains 16 residues. CDR3 DNA: TGTGCCAGCAGTTCCACAGTAAACCCCCCCTACAATGAGCAGTTCTTC. It codes for CASSSTVNPPYNEQFF.

This clonotype appeared many times. This chain joins TRBV3-1 and TRBJ1-1; the D gene is possibly TRBD1 (5 bases). The CDR3 extends over 16 amino acids. Per germline, CDR1 LGHDT and CDR2 YNNKEL (reference sequence). V was pared by 4 bases and J by 4 bases, with 19 bases between. The CDR3 is CASSPRGGSGSTEAFF. The CDR3 bases are TGTGCCAGCAGCCCCCGGGGCGGGAGCGGTAGCACTGAAGCTTTCTTT. Complete variable domain (other parts from reference TRBV3-1 and TRBJ1-1): DTAVSQTPKYLVTQMGNDKSIKCEQNLGHDTMYWYKQDSKKFLKIMFSYNNKELIINETVPNRFSPKSPDKAHLNLHINSLELGDSAVYFCASSPRGGSGSTEAFFGQGTRLTVV.

The sample holds a few counts of this clonotype. The rearrangement uses TRBV19 and TRBJ1-4, with 7 bases fitting TRBD1. Germline V gene data show CDR1 as LNHDA and CDR2 as SQIVND (reference sequence). The length of the CDR3 is 14 residues. J lost 5 bases, V lost 9 bases, and 9 bases had no gene match. DNA for the CDR3: TGTGCCAGCAGAACCGGGACAGAAAATGAAAAACTGTTTTTT. Translated: CASRTGTENEKLFF.

V usage is TRBV12-3 or TRBV12-4 and J usage is TRBJ2-5; the match to TRBD2 covers 11 bases. This CDR3 comprises 14 residues. With V trimmed by 4 bases and J by 4 bases, 2 bases remained unmatched. This CDR3 is CASSSTSGRETQYF. The CDR3 DNA reads as TGTGCCAGCAGTTCAACTAGCGGGAGAGAGACCCAGTACTTC.

This clonotype was seen repeatedly, ten times or more. In DNA, the CDR3 is TGTGCCAGCAGCTTGAACAGCGGGACCACAGATACGCAGTATTTT. Its protein product is CASSLNSGTTDTQYF. The chain employs TRBV7-3 and TRBJ2-3, with 7 bases aligning to TRBD2. The CDR3 spans 15 residues. Trimming removed 3 bases from V and 2 bases from J; junction bases left unmatched: 5. Germline V gene sequence: CDR1 SGHTA, CDR2 FQGTGA.

Many counts were recorded for this clonotype. The CDR3, as DNA: TGTGCCAGCACCCGTAGCAATCAGCCCCAGCATTTT. Residues: CASTRSNQPQHF. J is TRBJ1-5 and V is TRBV12-3 or TRBV12-4; D call uncertain. Deletions cut 7 bases from V and 0 bases from J, with 4 bases between. CDR3 length: 12 amino acids.

This clonotype was picked up many times. This rearrangement joins TRBV20-1 to TRBJ1-1; D uncertain. Trimming cost V 6 bases and J 1 base, with 3 bases left between them. The V gene's germline CDR1 is DFQATT and CDR2 SNEGSKA (reference sequence). This CDR3 is built from 10 residues. The CDR3 reads CSAGNTEAFF. Here the CDR3 DNA reads TGCAGTGCAGGGAACACTGAAGCTTTCTTT.

This clonotype occurred many times. V and J are TRBV2 and TRBJ2-7; D uncertain. With 4 bases removed from V and 3 bases from J, the gap between germline ends came to 13 bases. Germline CDR1 reads SNHLY; CDR2 reads FYNNEI. This CDR3 contains 14 residues. CDR3 sequence reads: CASSALRQNYEQYF. The CDR3 region has the DNA TGTGCCAGCAGTGCGTTAAGACAAAACTACGAGCAGTACTTC.

This sequence joins TRBV7-9 and TRBJ2-7; 9 bases map to TRBD1. This CDR3 contains 14 residues. Germline V gene lookup returns CDR1 SEHNR and CDR2 FQNEAQ (reference sequence). J was trimmed by 4 bases and V by 7 bases; bases with no gene match: 8. The CDR3 sequence is CASTMRDRAYEQYF. The CDR3 nucleotides read TGTGCCAGCACCATGCGGGACAGGGCTTACGAGCAGTACTTC.

The chain joins TRBV6-1 to TRBJ1-2; D remains unclear. The germline V gene has CDR1 MNHNS and CDR2 SASEGT. V gave up 4 bases and J gave up 8 bases, with 29 bases separating them. The CDR3 has 18 residues. The CDR3 protein is CASSVQGLAPKSVWGYTF. The CDR3 nucleotides read TGTGCCAGCAGTGTTCAAGGGCTGGCACCGAAGTCGGTATGGGGCTACACCTTC.

Only a few counts were recorded for this clonotype. CDR3 loop: CASSLYSGASGGYTF. Written as DNA, the CDR3 is TGTGCCAGCAGCCTTTATTCGGGGGCAAGTGGTGGCTACACCTTC. V gene TRBV6-2 or TRBV6-3 combines with J gene TRBJ1-2; D might be TRBD1 (6 bases). V was clipped by 6 bases and J by 7 bases, with 21 bases between them. CDR3 length: 15 residues. Germline V gives CDR1 MNHEY, CDR2 SVGEGT.

This clonotype has just a few counts. The chain has TRBV18 and TRBJ2-6, with D perhaps TRBD1 (5 bases). CDR1 is KGHSH, CDR2 LQKENI, per germline. The germline V and J ends were trimmed by 4 bases and 0 bases, with 16 bases remaining between them. This CDR3 spans 18 amino acids. The CDR3 loop reads CASSQGQPLNSGANVLTF. CDR3 DNA sequence: TGTGCCAGCTCACAGGGGCAGCCACTGAACTCTGGGGCCAACGTCCTGACTTTC.

This clonotype was seen repeatedly, ten times or more. This chain uses TRBV3-1 with TRBJ1-1; 12 nucleotides match TRBD1. CDR3 size: 16 residues. The V segment lost 4 bases and the J segment 4 bases; nucleotides outside the gene matches: 7. Germline assignment: CDR1 LGHDT and CDR2 YNNKEL (reference sequence). CDR3: CASSLRDRGLGTEAFF. CDR3 sequence (DNA): TGTGCCAGCAGCCTCCGGGACAGGGGGCTTGGCACTGAAGCTTTCTTT.

This clonotype was seen a handful of times. The V gene is TRBV10-1, the J gene TRBJ2-1; the D is unclear. Deletions cut 2 bases from V and 9 bases from J, with 8 bases between. Per germline, CDR1 WNHNN and CDR2 SYGVQD (reference sequence). The CDR3 has 12 amino acids. The CDR3 region has the DNA TGCGCCAGCAGTGAGATCGGTGGTGAGCAGTTCTTC. It codes for CASSEIGGEQFF.